A single sample is the source of the 8 T cell receptor beta chains below, sequenced in a study of cytomegalovirus exposure and HLA in healthy donors. The PCR made use of 60 Vbeta and 13 Jbeta primers. Sequenced by immunoSEQ multiplex PCR; TCRdb stores in-frame clones only, minus some. This table holds some 120,000 clones, less than 85% found once. Specimen: PBMCs. Every receptor here comes from a woman aged 40 to 50 in good health and CMV-seronegative.

The rearrangement joins TRBV25-1 to TRBJ2-3; perhaps TRBD1 as D (5 bases). Germline V gene data show CDR1 as MGHDK and CDR2 as SYGVNS. The CDR3 is made up of 17 amino acids. V lost 6 bases, J lost 0 bases, and 19 bases lay in between. CDR3 DNA sequence: TGTGCCAGCAGGGAACGAACCGGACACCCTAGCACAGATACGCAGTATTTT. Translation: CASRERTGHPSTDTQYF.

This clone has more than one count but fewer than ten. This rearrangement joins TRBV28 to TRBJ2-2, with 9 bases identical to TRBD2. Losses at the gene ends were 1 base for V and 6 bases for J; bases not matched to a gene: 12. The CDR3 is 18 residues long. Germline V gene sequence: CDR1 MDHEN, CDR2 SYDVKM. As DNA, the CDR3 is TGTGCCAGCAGTTTATTCAAGCGGGAGGCCCGGGGACCCGGGGAGCTGTTTTTT. Encoded protein: CASSLFKREARGPGELFF.

The rearrangement uses TRBV5-1 and TRBJ2-3; no clear D. This CDR3 is 14 amino acids long. Germline-derived CDR1 and CDR2 are SGHRS and YFSETQ. The V and J ends lost 4 bases and 1 base respectively, with 10 bases between them. The CDR3 coding sequence is TGCGCCAGCAGCACGTCCCTACGCACAGATACGCAGTATTTT. As protein: CASSTSLRTDTQYF.

This clone was seen only a few times. The chain carries TRBV5-4 and TRBJ2-7; 10 bases fit TRBD2. Germline V CDR1 and CDR2: SGHNT, YYREEE (reference sequence). The CDR3 is made up of 15 amino acids. J was trimmed by 2 bases and V by 5 bases; bases with no gene match: 7. CDR3 sequence (DNA): TGTGCCAGCAGGGTCTGGAGCGGGGGGGCCTACGAGCAGTACTTC. This translates into CASRVWSGGAYEQYF.

This clone turned up a few times. The J gene is TRBJ1-6, the V gene TRBV7-2; D remains unclear. CDR1 and CDR2 (germline): SGHTA, FQGNSA. Trimming stripped 2 bases from V and 9 bases from J, with 11 bases between. This CDR3 is 14 amino acids long. The CDR3 region has the DNA TGTGCCAGCAGCTTATTGTCGGCAGGTTCACCCCTCCACTTT. Translated, it gives CASSLLSAGSPLHF.

The chain uses TRBV6-5 and TRBJ1-5; 10 nucleotides align to TRBD1. The germline V gene has CDR1 MNHEY and CDR2 SVGAGI. This CDR3 comprises 15 residues. J gave up 6 bases and V 4 bases, and 6 bases lay outside the gene matches. The CDR3 loop reads CASSSGTGAGQPQHF. CDR3 DNA: TGTGCCAGCAGTTCTGGGACAGGGGCCGGTCAGCCCCAGCATTTT.

The gene calls are TRBV18 and TRBJ2-3; the match to TRBD1 covers 9 bases. There are 14 residues in the CDR3. The germline gives CDR1 KGHSH, CDR2 LQKENI. The V gene end was trimmed by 6 bases and the J gene end by 6 bases; junction bases not matched to a gene: 7. In DNA form, the CDR3 reads TGTGCCAGCTCGTGGACAGGGGAAGCGGATACGCAGTATTTT. Its translation: CASSWTGEADTQYF.

Written as DNA, the CDR3 is TGTGCCAGCAGCCCCAGGACTAGCGGTATCTTGGCTGGGGCCAACGTCCTGACTTTC. This translates into CASSPRTSGILAGANVLTF. The chain combines TRBV7-6 with TRBJ2-6; 10 bases agree with TRBD2. With V trimmed by 5 bases and J by 2 bases, 12 bases remained unmatched. Germline V lookup: CDR1 SGHVS, CDR2 FNYEAQ. The CDR3 runs to 19 residues.